This is a list of T cell receptor beta chains from one sample in a study of vaccination and CD4 T cells after COVID-19. TCRdb processed the PCR reads anew with MiXCR; each CDR3 protein has one entry. The repertoire holds 8,400 or so distinct CDR3 sequences, with around 50% as singletons. These receptors' antigens are unknown. The sequenced material came from CD4+ T cells from blood, cultured in vitro. These receptors all come from a human donor who had recovered from COVID-19. CDR3s include the opening cysteine and the closing phenylalanine or tryptophan. The order of the fields is clone size, J gene, D gene, V gene, CDR3 DNA, CDR3 protein. The D gene is left open where the match is weak. For some rows the clone size is stated as once, few or many, or as a class when expanded; others skip it.

clone size: NA; J gene: TRBJ1-1; D gene: NA; V gene: TRBV10-3; CDR3 DNA: TGTGCCATCAGGGCAGGGGACATGAACACTGAAGCTTTCTTT; CDR3 protein: CAIRAGDMNTEAFF
clone size: NA; J gene: TRBJ2-3; D gene: TRBD2; V gene: TRBV7-2; CDR3 DNA: TGTGCCAGCAGCTTAACGGACCGGGGCGGGAGTCAGAGGATCACCTTCACAGATACGCAGTATTTT; CDR3 protein: CASSLTDRGGSQRITFTDTQYF
clone size: NA; J gene: TRBJ2-1; D gene: TRBD2; V gene: TRBV27; CDR3 DNA: TGTGCCAGCAGTTTGGCAGCGGGAGTGGGCGATGAGCAGTTCTTC; CDR3 protein: CASSLAAGVGDEQFF
clone size: few; J gene: TRBJ2-3; D gene: TRBD1; V gene: TRBV15; CDR3 DNA: TGTGCCACCAGTGGAGACAGACAGGGGTTAGATACGCAGTATTTT; CDR3 protein: CATSGDRQGLDTQYF
clone size: once; J gene: TRBJ1-1; D gene: NA; V gene: TRBV2; CDR3 DNA: TGTGCCAGCAGTTTACAGGAGCAGGGCACTGAAGCTTTCTTT; CDR3 protein: CASSLQEQGTEAFF
clone size: NA; J gene: TRBJ2-3; D gene: TRBD2; V gene: TRBV20-1; CDR3 DNA: TGCAGTGCGCACCCCGGGACTAGCGGCTCCACAGATACGCAGTATTTT; CDR3 protein: CSAHPGTSGSTDTQYF
clone size: few; J gene: TRBJ1-2; D gene: NA; V gene: TRBV2; CDR3 DNA: TGTGCCAGCAACGTTGGGATGGGGGGCTACACCTTC; CDR3 protein: CASNVGMGGYTF
clone size: NA; J gene: TRBJ1-1; D gene: NA; V gene: TRBV24-1; CDR3 DNA: TGTGCCACCAGTGATACAAGGGGCGGGGGGACTGAAGCTTTCTTT; CDR3 protein: CATSDTRGGGTEAFF
clone size: NA; J gene: TRBJ1-5; D gene: NA; V gene: TRBV20-1; CDR3 DNA: TGCAGTGCTTTGGACAGAAATCAGCCCCAGCATTTT; CDR3 protein: CSALDRNQPQHF
clone size: NA; J gene: TRBJ1-6; D gene: NA; V gene: TRBV10-3; CDR3 DNA: TGTGCCATCAGCCCGGGGGGGGAGACAGGTTATAATTCACCCCTCCACTTT; CDR3 protein: CAISPGGETGYNSPLHF
clone size: NA; J gene: TRBJ1-1; D gene: NA; V gene: TRBV11-2; CDR3 DNA: TGTGCCAGCAGCTACCGGGCCGACACTGAAGCTTTCTTT; CDR3 protein: CASSYRADTEAFF
clone size: NA; J gene: TRBJ2-3; D gene: NA; V gene: TRBV12-3/TRBV12-4; CDR3 DNA: TGTGCCAGCAGACCCGGGGGCCTGGATACGCAGTATTTT; CDR3 protein: CASRPGGLDTQYF
clone size: NA; J gene: TRBJ2-5; D gene: NA; V gene: TRBV18; CDR3 DNA: TGTGCCAGCTCACCGACAGTCCAAGAGACCCAGTACTTC; CDR3 protein: CASSPTVQETQYF
clone size: NA; J gene: TRBJ2-3; D gene: TRBD2; V gene: TRBV6-1; CDR3 DNA: TGTGCCAGCTCCCGAGCGGGAGTCAAAGATACGCAGTATTTT; CDR3 protein: CASSRAGVKDTQYF
clone size: NA; J gene: TRBJ2-5; D gene: TRBD1; V gene: TRBV7-8; CDR3 DNA: TGTGCCAGCAGGCCCGGGACAGGGGCGGGAGAGACCCAGTACTTC; CDR3 protein: CASRPGTGAGETQYF
clone size: few; J gene: TRBJ2-7; D gene: TRBD2; V gene: TRBV4-3; CDR3 DNA: TGCGCCAGCAGCCAAGGACTAGCGTCGTACGAGCAGTACTTC; CDR3 protein: CASSQGLASYEQYF
clone size: NA; J gene: TRBJ2-6; D gene: NA; V gene: TRBV10-3; CDR3 DNA: TGTGCCACCTCTGGGGCCAACGTCCTGACTTTC; CDR3 protein: CATSGANVLTF
clone size: NA; J gene: TRBJ1-5; D gene: NA; V gene: TRBV4-2; CDR3 DNA: TGTGCCAGCAGCCAAGAGGCAGGCAATAGCAATCAGCCCCAGCATTTT; CDR3 protein: CASSQEAGNSNQPQHF
clone size: few; J gene: TRBJ2-5; D gene: NA; V gene: TRBV28; CDR3 DNA: TGTGCCAGCAGTTTTGGCGGCCGGGCGGAGACCCAGTACTTC; CDR3 protein: CASSFGGRAETQYF
clone size: few; J gene: TRBJ2-1; D gene: NA; V gene: TRBV10-2; CDR3 DNA: TGCGCCAGCACTAGGGCGGTCGGGTGGAACAATGAGCAGTTCTTC; CDR3 protein: CASTRAVGWNNEQFF
clone size: NA; J gene: TRBJ2-1; D gene: NA; V gene: TRBV5-1; CDR3 DNA: TGCGCCAGCAGAGGAAGCCTTAGTACTCATGAGCAGTTCTTC; CDR3 protein: CASRGSLSTHEQFF
clone size: NA; J gene: TRBJ1-5; D gene: TRBD1; V gene: TRBV6-1; CDR3 DNA: TGTGCCAGCGGGACAGGGGGCGGGAATCAGCCCCAGCATTTT; CDR3 protein: CASGTGGGNQPQHF
clone size: NA; J gene: TRBJ2-7; D gene: NA; V gene: TRBV5-6; CDR3 DNA: TGTGCCAGCAGCTTGGCCAGGACGGGAGCAGCCTACGAGCAGTACTTC; CDR3 protein: CASSLARTGAAYEQYF
clone size: medium-sized; J gene: TRBJ2-5; D gene: NA; V gene: TRBV28; CDR3 DNA: TGTGCCAGCAGTACCGGGGCCACCCTCGGAGAGACCCAGTACTTC; CDR3 protein: CASSTGATLGETQYF
clone size: NA; J gene: TRBJ1-1; D gene: NA; V gene: TRBV5-1; CDR3 DNA: TGCGCCAGCAGCTTGGCCCAGATAGACACTGAAGCTTTCTTT; CDR3 protein: CASSLAQIDTEAFF
clone size: NA; J gene: TRBJ1-1; D gene: NA; V gene: TRBV23-1; CDR3 DNA: TGCGCCAGCAGTCCCTTACGACAGGTTGGGGTTGGCACTGAAGCTTTCTTT; CDR3 protein: CASSPLRQVGVGTEAFF
clone size: NA; J gene: TRBJ2-1; D gene: NA; V gene: TRBV18; CDR3 DNA: TGTGCCAGCTCACAGGACAGTTACAATGAGCAGTTCTTC; CDR3 protein: CASSQDSYNEQFF
clone size: NA; J gene: TRBJ2-7; D gene: NA; V gene: TRBV6-5; CDR3 DNA: TGTGCCAGCAGCTACCGGGTAGTGGACAGACCCTACGAGCAGTACTTC; CDR3 protein: CASSYRVVDRPYEQYF
clone size: NA; J gene: TRBJ1-4; D gene: NA; V gene: TRBV10-3; CDR3 DNA: TGTGCCATCGGAAAGGACGATGGCGAAAAACTGTTTTTT; CDR3 protein: CAIGKDDGEKLFF
clone size: few; J gene: TRBJ2-3; D gene: TRBD1; V gene: TRBV5-1; CDR3 DNA: TGCGCCAGCAGCTTGGACCGGACAGGGGTGGTGGGCACAGATACGCAGTATTTT; CDR3 protein: CASSLDRTGVVGTDTQYF
clone size: once; J gene: TRBJ2-7; D gene: NA; V gene: TRBV5-6; CDR3 DNA: TGTGCCAGCAGCTTGAACAGAGCCTACGAGCAGTACTTC; CDR3 protein: CASSLNRAYEQYF
clone size: few; J gene: TRBJ1-3; D gene: NA; V gene: TRBV4-1; CDR3 DNA: TGCGCCAGCAGTCTCGACTCAGGGTCAGGAAACACCATATATTTT; CDR3 protein: CASSLDSGSGNTIYF
clone size: few; J gene: TRBJ2-3; D gene: NA; V gene: TRBV24-1; CDR3 DNA: TGTGCCACCAGTTGGGGGGGACAGCCCACAGATACGCAGTATTTT; CDR3 protein: CATSWGGQPTDTQYF
clone size: few; J gene: TRBJ1-2; D gene: TRBD1; V gene: TRBV20-1; CDR3 DNA: TGCAGTGCTAGAGATCACGGACAGGGGGGCTTGGATGGCTACACCTTC; CDR3 protein: CSARDHGQGGLDGYTF
clone size: NA; J gene: TRBJ2-7; D gene: TRBD1; V gene: TRBV5-1; CDR3 DNA: TGCGCCAGCAGCTCGGGGACAGGGACCTCCTACGAGCAGTACTTC; CDR3 protein: CASSSGTGTSYEQYF
clone size: NA; J gene: TRBJ2-1; D gene: NA; V gene: TRBV6-5; CDR3 DNA: TGTGCCAGCAGTTCCCTACTCATCTGGACAGAGGACAATGAGCAGTTCTTC; CDR3 protein: CASSSLLIWTEDNEQFF
clone size: NA; J gene: TRBJ1-6; D gene: TRBD1; V gene: TRBV5-1; CDR3 DNA: TGCGCCAGCATGGAAGGGACAGGGTTGCGGTCCTATAATTCACCCCTCCACTTT; CDR3 protein: CASMEGTGLRSYNSPLHF
clone size: NA; J gene: TRBJ2-5; D gene: NA; V gene: TRBV19; CDR3 DNA: TGTGCCAGTAGTATGAAAGGTGGGGAGACCCAGTACTTC; CDR3 protein: CASSMKGGETQYF
clone size: NA; J gene: TRBJ2-7; D gene: TRBD2; V gene: TRBV10-3; CDR3 DNA: TGTGCCATCAGTGCGGGACTAGCGGGAGGGCCCGAGCAGTACTTC; CDR3 protein: CAISAGLAGGPEQYF
clone size: NA; J gene: TRBJ2-2; D gene: TRBD1; V gene: TRBV6-2/TRBV6-3; CDR3 DNA: TGTGCCAGCAGTCCGTCTCGGACAGGAAGGCTAACCGGGGAGCTGTTTTTT; CDR3 protein: CASSPSRTGRLTGELFF
clone size: few; J gene: TRBJ1-1; D gene: NA; V gene: TRBV6-1; CDR3 DNA: TGTGCCAGCGGGGACGAGGCTTTCTTT; CDR3 protein: CASGDEAFF
clone size: few; J gene: TRBJ2-2; D gene: NA; V gene: TRBV6-5; CDR3 DNA: TGTGCCAGCAGTTACTCATGGCCGGGGTCAGTTGGCGGGGAGCTGTTTTTT; CDR3 protein: CASSYSWPGSVGGELFF